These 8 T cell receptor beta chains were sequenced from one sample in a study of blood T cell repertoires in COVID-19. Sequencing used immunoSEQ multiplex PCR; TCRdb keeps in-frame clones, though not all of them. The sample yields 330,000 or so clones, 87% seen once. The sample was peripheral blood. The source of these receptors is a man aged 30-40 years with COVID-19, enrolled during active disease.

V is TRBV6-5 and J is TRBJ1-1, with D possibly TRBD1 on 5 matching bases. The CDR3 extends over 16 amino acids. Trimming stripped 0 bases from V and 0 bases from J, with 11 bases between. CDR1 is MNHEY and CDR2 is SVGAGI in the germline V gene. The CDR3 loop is CASSYSGQLMNTEAFF. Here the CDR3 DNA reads TGTGCCAGCAGTTACTCGGGGCAGTTAATGAACACTGAAGCTTTCTTT.

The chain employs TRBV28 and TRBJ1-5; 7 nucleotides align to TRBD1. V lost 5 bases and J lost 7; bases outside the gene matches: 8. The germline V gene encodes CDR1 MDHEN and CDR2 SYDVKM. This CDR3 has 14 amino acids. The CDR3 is CASSIDRVKQPQHF. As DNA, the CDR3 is TGTGCCAGCAGTATCGACAGGGTAAAGCAGCCCCAGCATTTT.

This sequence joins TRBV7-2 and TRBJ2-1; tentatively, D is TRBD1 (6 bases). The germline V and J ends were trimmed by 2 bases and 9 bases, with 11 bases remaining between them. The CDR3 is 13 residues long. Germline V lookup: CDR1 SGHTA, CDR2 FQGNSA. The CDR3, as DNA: TGTGCCAGCAGCTTAAACCAAGGGGGTGAGCAGTTCTTC. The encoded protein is CASSLNQGGEQFF.

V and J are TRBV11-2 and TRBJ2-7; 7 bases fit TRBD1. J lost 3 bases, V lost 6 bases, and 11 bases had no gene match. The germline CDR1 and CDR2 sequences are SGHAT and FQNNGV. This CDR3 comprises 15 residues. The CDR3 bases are TGTGCCAGCAGTTTCTCCGGGTCAGGGGGCTACGAGCAGTACTTC. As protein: CASSFSGSGGYEQYF.

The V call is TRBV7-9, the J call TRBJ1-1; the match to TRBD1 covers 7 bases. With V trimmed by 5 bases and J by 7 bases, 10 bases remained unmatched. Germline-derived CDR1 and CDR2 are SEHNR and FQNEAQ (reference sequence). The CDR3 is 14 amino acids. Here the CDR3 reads CASSQMTGSIEAFF. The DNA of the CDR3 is TGTGCCAGCAGCCAAATGACAGGGAGCATTGAAGCTTTCTTT.

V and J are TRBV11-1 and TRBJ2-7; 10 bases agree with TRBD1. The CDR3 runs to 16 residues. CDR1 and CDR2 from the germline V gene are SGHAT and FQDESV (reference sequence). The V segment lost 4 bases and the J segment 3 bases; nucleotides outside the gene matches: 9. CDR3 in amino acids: CASSSASGDRGYEQYF. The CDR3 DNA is TGTGCCAGCAGCTCAGCCTCCGGGGACAGGGGCTACGAGCAGTACTTC. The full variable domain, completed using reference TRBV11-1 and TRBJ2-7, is EAEVAQSPRYKITEKSQAVAFWCDPISGHATLYWYRQILGQGPELLVQFQDESVVDDSQLPKDRFSAERLKGVDSTLKIQPAELGDSAMYLCASSSASGDRGYEQYFGPGTRLTVT.

The CDR3 region has the DNA TGTGCCATCAGGGGGGCGGGAGCGGACCTCTCCTACGAGCAGTACTTC. The encoded protein is CAIRGAGADLSYEQYF. The chain couples TRBV10-3 to TRBJ2-7; D is perhaps TRBD2 (7 bases). Trimming removed 6 bases from V and 0 bases from J, with 18 bases in between. The CDR3 spans 16 residues. Looked up from germline, CDR1 is ENHRY and CDR2 is SYGVKD.

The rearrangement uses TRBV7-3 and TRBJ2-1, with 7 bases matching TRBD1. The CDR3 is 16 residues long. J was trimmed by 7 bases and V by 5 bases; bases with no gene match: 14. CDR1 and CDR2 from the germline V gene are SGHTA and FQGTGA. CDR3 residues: CASSAQTGAGFNEQFF. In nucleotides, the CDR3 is TGTGCCAGCAGCGCTCAAACAGGGGCCGGTTTTAATGAGCAGTTCTTC.